The 25 T cell receptor beta chains in this list originate from one sample, sequenced in a study of blood T cell repertoires in COVID-19. Clones were sequenced by immunoSEQ multiplex PCR, and TCRdb holds only the in-frame ones, with some missing. The repertoire includes 80,000 or so clones, 65% to 90% of them detected once, and 8.5% to 10% sits in the top ten. Sequences were obtained from peripheral blood. The source is a man aged 45-60 years with COVID-19, enrolled during active disease.

The rearrangement uses TRBV6-5 and TRBJ1-5; maybe TRBD1 (5 bases). Per the germline V gene, CDR1 is MNHEY and CDR2 is SVGAGI. The CDR3 totals 14 residues. V dropped 6 bases and J dropped 2 bases, with 11 bases sitting between them. CDR3 DNA: TGTGCCAGCAGAAGCAGGGCGGGCAATCAGCCCCAGCATTTT. Its translation: CASRSRAGNQPQHF.

This clone has just a few counts. This chain joins TRBV29-1 and TRBJ2-3; weak D call: TRBD2 (6 bases). Trimming shortened V by 7 bases and J by 2 bases, and 13 bases separated the two germline ends. The CDR3 spans 13 residues. CDR1 and CDR2 from the germline V gene are SQVTM and ANQGSEA. The CDR3 protein is CSGRAGATDTQYF. The DNA of the CDR3 is TGCAGCGGGAGGGCGGGTGCCACAGATACGCAGTATTTT.

The rearrangement joins TRBV6-6 to TRBJ1-2; TRBD1 matches at 8 bases. Germline V gives CDR1 MNHNY, CDR2 SVGAGI (reference sequence). The CDR3 has 14 amino acids. V shed 5 bases, J shed 6 bases, and the junction held 8 bases outside the gene matches. The CDR3 DNA sequence: TGTGCCAGCAGTAACCCGGACAGGGCCAATGGCTACACCTTC. Translating it yields CASSNPDRANGYTF.

The V gene is TRBV9, the J gene TRBJ2-1, with 8 positions matching TRBD2. From germline, CDR1 is SGDLS and CDR2 YYNGEE. CDR3 length equals 14 residues. With 7 bases clipped from V and 10 bases from J, the junction kept 13 bases outside the gene matches. In nucleotides, the CDR3 is TGTGCCAGCCAAGCGGGAGTGAAGGCGGGGGAGCAGTTCTTC. Its translation is CASQAGVKAGEQFF. Looking up the rest from reference TRBV9 and TRBJ2-1 gives the full variable domain: DSGVTQTPKHLITATGQRVTLRCSPRSGDLSVYWYQQSLDQGLQFLIQYYNGEERAKGNILERFSAQQFPDLHSELNLSSLELGDSALYFCASQAGVKAGEQFFGPGTRLTVL.

The genes are TRBV9 and TRBJ1-2; 9 nucleotides agree with TRBD1. There are 13 residues in the CDR3. With 2 bases clipped from V and 4 bases from J, the junction kept 0 bases outside the gene matches. CDR1 is SGDLS, CDR2 YYNGEE, per germline. Here the CDR3 reads CASSVDRGYGYTF. The CDR3 nucleotides are TGTGCCAGCAGCGTGGACAGGGGCTATGGCTACACCTTC.

A remark on this clone: A far larger clone differs by one base, so this is likely a read error. This chain links TRBV28 with TRBJ2-7, with 7 bases that match TRBD1. The CDR3 extends over 11 amino acids. The germline V gene encodes CDR1 MDHEN and CDR2 SYDVKM. The junction had 1 base not matched to a gene; V was cut back by 6 bases and J by 5 bases. The CDR3 region has the DNA TGTGCCAGCAGCACAGGGGACGAGCAGTACTTC. Translation gives CASSTGDEQYF.

In this sample, this clone turned up once. The rearrangement links TRBV30 to TRBJ1-3; 10 bases fit TRBD1. Looked up from germline, CDR1 is GTSNPN and CDR2 is SVGIG (reference sequence). CDR3 length: 17 amino acids. With V trimmed by 4 bases and J by 0 bases, 9 bases remained unmatched. CDR3 loop: CAWTPGTGALSGNTIYF. For the CDR3, the DNA is TGTGCCTGGACCCCCGGGACAGGGGCCCTCTCTGGAAACACCATATATTTT. The full variable domain, completed using reference TRBV30 and TRBJ1-3, is SQTIHQWPATLVQPVGSPLSLECTVEGTSNPNLYWYRQAAGRGLQLLFYSVGIGQISSEVPQNLSASRPQDRQFILSSKKLLLSDSGFYLCAWTPGTGALSGNTIYFGEGSWLTVV.

Only a few counts were recorded for this clone. The chain links TRBV18 to TRBJ2-7; 9 bases are shared with TRBD1. The J segment lost 5 bases and the V segment lost 4 bases, leaving 0 bases of the junction unmatched. CDR1 KGHSH and CDR2 LQKENI come from the germline V gene. The CDR3 runs 12 residues. CDR3 in amino acids: CASSRDRDEQYF. The CDR3, as DNA: TGTGCCAGCTCACGGGACAGGGACGAGCAGTACTTC.

The genes are TRBV7-2 and TRBJ2-6; possible D gene TRBD1, 6 bases. The germline V gene has CDR1 SGHTA and CDR2 FQGNSA. V dropped 3 bases and J dropped 4 bases, with 19 bases sitting between them. This CDR3 is 18 amino acids long. The CDR3 protein is CASSFARGAVSGANVLTF. The CDR3 nucleotides read TGTGCCAGCAGCTTCGCCAGGGGCGCAGTATCCGGGGCCAACGTCCTGACTTTC.

As regards this clone: A read error may account for a junction end that differs from germline. This chain connects TRBV5-3 to TRBJ1-5; the D gene is possibly TRBD1 (5 bases). TRBV5-3 is identified as an open reading frame with a role that is uncertain. The CDR3 is 12 amino acids. The CDR3 here is CARRLTAQAQHF. CDR3 DNA: TGTGCCAGAAGACTGACAGCTCAGGCCCAGCATTTT.

The V call is TRBV11-3, the J call TRBJ2-7, with D possibly being TRBD1 (6 bases). This CDR3 is built from 13 residues. Per the germline V gene, CDR1 is SGHNT and CDR2 is YENEEA. Trimming pared 7 bases from V and 6 bases from J, leaving 16 bases between. The CDR3 region has the DNA TGTGCCAGCACCATACTGACAGGCATCGAGCAGTACTTC. Its translation is CASTILTGIEQYF.

V is TRBV7-8 and J is TRBJ2-4, with 10 bases matching TRBD2. This CDR3 is built from 17 residues. With 0 bases clipped from V and 6 bases from J, the junction kept 8 bases outside the gene matches. Germline-derived CDR1 and CDR2 are SGHVS and FQNEAQ. The chain's CDR3 is CASSLASPAGGLNIQYF. CDR3 nucleotides: TGTGCCAGCAGCTTAGCTTCCCCAGCGGGAGGGTTAAACATTCAGTACTTC. Full variable domain (outside the CDR3, taken from reference TRBV7-8 and TRBJ2-4): GAGVSQSPRYKVAKRGQDVALRCDPISGHVSLFWYQQALGQGPEFLTYFQNEAQLDKSGLPSDRFFAERPEGSVSTLKIQRTQQEDSAVYLCASSLASPAGGLNIQYFGAGTRLSVL.

This chain uses TRBV28 with TRBJ2-2; D possibly corresponds to TRBD1 (6 bases). CDR1 MDHEN and CDR2 SYDVKM come from the germline V gene. The CDR3 is 13 amino acids. V lost 4 bases and J 4 bases, leaving 7 bases between the germline ends. The CDR3 sequence: CASSSGATGELFF. The CDR3 coding sequence is TGTGCCAGCAGTTCAGGGGCCACCGGGGAGCTGTTTTTT.

V is TRBV6-6 and J is TRBJ2-1; perhaps TRBD2 as D (6 bases). CDR3 length: 16 amino acids. Germline V gene sequence: CDR1 MNHNY, CDR2 SVGAGI (reference sequence). V was pared by 4 bases and J by 4 bases, with 17 bases between. The CDR3 DNA is TGTGCCAGCAGTTTCCTGGGGAGGCGAGATTACAATGAGCAGTTCTTC. Its protein is CASSFLGRRDYNEQFF.

The V gene is TRBV28, the J gene TRBJ1-1; 7 bases fit TRBD1. Germline assignment: CDR1 MDHEN and CDR2 SYDVKM. Unmatched junction bases numbered 13, after V lost 6 bases and J lost 6 bases. The CDR3 length is 15 residues. The CDR3: CASRRPTGTEAEAFF. In DNA form, the CDR3 reads TGTGCCAGCAGGAGACCAACAGGGACAGAGGCTGAAGCTTTCTTT.

The count of this clone is one. This sequence joins TRBV3-1 (or the pseudogene TRBV3-2) and TRBJ1-5; perhaps TRBD1 as D (5 bases). CDR1 is LGHDT, CDR2 YNNKEL, per germline (reference sequence). The CDR3 totals 18 residues. The V and J ends lost 1 base and 1 base respectively, with 17 bases between them. As DNA, the CDR3 is TGTGCCAGCAGCCAAGTCCCATCGGGGGGAGGAAGCAATCAGCCCCAGCATTTT. Its protein is CASSQVPSGGGSNQPQHF.

The chain employs TRBV30 and TRBJ1-6, with D maybe TRBD1 (6 bases). Trimming removed 4 bases from V and 9 bases from J, with 13 bases in between. The CDR3 length is 13 residues. The germline CDR1 and CDR2 sequences are GTSNPN and SVGIG (reference sequence). The CDR3 loop reads CAWTTGLSSPLHF. CDR3 DNA sequence: TGTGCCTGGACCACAGGGCTGAGTTCACCCCTCCACTTT.

This chain joins TRBV20-1 and TRBJ1-1, with 8 bases identical to TRBD1. The CDR3 sequence is 13 residues long. Germline-derived CDR1 and CDR2 are DFQATT and SNEGSKA (reference sequence). J was trimmed by 5 bases and V by 3 bases; bases with no gene match: 5. In nucleotides, the CDR3 is TGCAGTGCTAGTTGGGACAGGTCTACTGAAGCTTTCTTT. Protein: CSASWDRSTEAFF.

This clone has a handful of counts. The chain links TRBV19 to TRBJ1-5; D ambiguous. Per the germline V gene, CDR1 is LNHDA and CDR2 is SQIVND (reference sequence). This CDR3 is 14 amino acids long. V was shortened by 6 bases and J by 2 bases, with 11 bases between the two germline ends. The CDR3 loop reads CASRIGGRNQPQHF. Written as DNA, the CDR3 is TGTGCCAGTAGAATCGGAGGGCGCAATCAGCCCCAGCATTTT.

This sequence joins TRBV2 and TRBJ2-3; 7 nucleotides match TRBD1. There are 14 residues in the CDR3. Trimming removed 6 bases from V and 1 base from J; junction bases left unmatched: 4. The germline V gene encodes CDR1 SNHLY and CDR2 FYNNEI. In DNA form, the CDR3 reads TGTGCCAGCAGCGCAGGGGGTGGCACAGATACGCAGTATTTT. As protein: CASSAGGGTDTQYF.

V is TRBV19 and J is TRBJ1-2, with 9 bases aligning to TRBD1. Looked up from germline, CDR1 is LNHDA and CDR2 is SQIVND (reference sequence). With V trimmed by 3 bases and J by 6 bases, 5 bases remained unmatched. The CDR3 spans 14 residues. The CDR3 region is CASSIMDRGNGYTF. The CDR3 nucleotides read TGTGCCAGTAGTATCATGGACAGGGGAAATGGCTACACCTTC.

The chain carries TRBV6-5 and TRBJ1-4; the match to TRBD1 covers 8 bases. The junction had 6 bases not matched to a gene; V was cut back by 4 bases and J by 8 bases. The CDR3 sequence is 14 residues long. Germline lookup yields CDR1 MNHEY and CDR2 SVGAGI. CDR3 residues: CASSLQGVAEKLFF. Here the CDR3 DNA reads TGTGCCAGCAGTTTACAGGGGGTTGCCGAAAAACTGTTTTTT.

The chain is built from TRBV11-3 and TRBJ2-5; possibly TRBD2 for D (6 bases). Trimming cost V 5 bases and J 2 bases, with 15 bases left between them. Germline CDR1 SGHNT, CDR2 YENEEA. This CDR3 contains 15 residues. DNA of the CDR3: TGTGCCAGCAGCCCGAGCGGGTCCGAGCAAGAGACCCAGTACTTC. Protein product: CASSPSGSEQETQYF.

The chain couples TRBV7-8 to TRBJ2-3; 8 nucleotides agree with TRBD2. With 4 bases clipped from V and 2 bases from J, the junction kept 8 bases outside the gene matches. The CDR3 totals 16 residues. Per germline, CDR1 SGHVS and CDR2 FQNEAQ. The CDR3 coding sequence is TGTGCCAGCAGCTCCGGTTTAGCGGGAAACACAGATACGCAGTATTTT. Translation gives CASSSGLAGNTDTQYF. The complete variable domain, with remaining parts taken from reference TRBV7-8 and TRBJ2-3, reads GAGVSQSPRYKVAKRGQDVALRCDPISGHVSLFWYQQALGQGPEFLTYFQNEAQLDKSGLPSDRFFAERPEGSVSTLKIQRTQQEDSAVYLCASSSGLAGNTDTQYFGPGTRLTVL.

The chain is built from TRBV6-5 and TRBJ1-2, with 7 bases matching TRBD1. This CDR3 contains 14 residues. CDR1 and CDR2 from the germline V gene are MNHEY and SVGAGI. Unmatched junction bases numbered 7, after V lost 6 bases and J lost 3 bases. In DNA, the CDR3 is TGTGCCAGCAGCCTACAGGGGACGGACTATGGCTACACCTTC. Encoded protein: CASSLQGTDYGYTF.